The clone carrying this TCR beta chain occurred a few times. Its matching antigen is unknown. This sample was included in a study of OX40 agonist ivuxolimab in advanced cancers. On the study more broadly: Dose-escalation cases comprised hepatocellular carcinoma, melanoma, renal cell or head and neck cancer. Partial responses were achieved by three patients: one hepatocellular carcinoma, two cutaneous melanoma. Study results and caveats: At doses 0.1 to 3.0 mg/kg, CD4+ and CD8+ clones expanded. Not determined was the antigen specificity of the expanded peripheral T cells.

Trimming cost V 4 bases and J 8 bases; bases outside gene matches: 8. Germline lookup yields CDR1 SQVTM and CDR2 ANQGSEA. The CDR3 has 13 residues. Measured with immunoSEQ multiplex PCR; TCRdb has only the in-frame clones, and not every one. The repertoire holds approximately 60,000 clones, with 65% to 90% as singletons. The specimen was CD4+ or CD8+ T cells sorted from blood, collected in a trial of the OX40 agonist ivuxolimab. This receptor was obtained from an adult with an advanced solid tumor such as melanoma, head and neck, liver or kidney cancer. The chain combines TRBV29-1 with TRBJ1-1, with 9 bases aligning to TRBD1. The CDR3 here is CSVVSDRGSEAFF. The CDR3 region has the DNA TGCAGCGTTGTTTCGGACAGGGGCTCCGAAGCTTTCTTT.